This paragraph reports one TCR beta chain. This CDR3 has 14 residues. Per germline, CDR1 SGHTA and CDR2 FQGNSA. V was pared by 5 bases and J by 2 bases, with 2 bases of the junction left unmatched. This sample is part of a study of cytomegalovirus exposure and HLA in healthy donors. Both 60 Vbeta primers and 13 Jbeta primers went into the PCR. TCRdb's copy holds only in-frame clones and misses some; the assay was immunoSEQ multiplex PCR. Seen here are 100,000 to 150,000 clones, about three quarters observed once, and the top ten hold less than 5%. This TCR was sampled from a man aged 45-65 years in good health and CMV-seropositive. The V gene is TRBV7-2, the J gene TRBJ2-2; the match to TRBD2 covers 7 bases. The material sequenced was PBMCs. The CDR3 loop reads CASSRDYNTGELFF. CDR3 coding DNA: TGTGCCAGCAGCCGGGACTATAACACCGGGGAGCTGTTTTTT.